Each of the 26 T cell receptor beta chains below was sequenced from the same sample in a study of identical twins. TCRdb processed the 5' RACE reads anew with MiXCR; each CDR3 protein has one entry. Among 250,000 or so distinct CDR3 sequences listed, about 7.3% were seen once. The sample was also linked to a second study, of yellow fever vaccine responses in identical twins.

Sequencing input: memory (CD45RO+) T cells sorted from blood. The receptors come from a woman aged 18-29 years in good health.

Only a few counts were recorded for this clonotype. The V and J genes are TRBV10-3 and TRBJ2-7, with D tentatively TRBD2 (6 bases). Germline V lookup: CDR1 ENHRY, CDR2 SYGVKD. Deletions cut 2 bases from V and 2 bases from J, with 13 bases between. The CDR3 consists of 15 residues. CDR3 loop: CAISEGGFQAYEQYF. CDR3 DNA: TGTGCCATCAGTGAGGGAGGGTTCCAAGCCTACGAGCAGTACTTC.

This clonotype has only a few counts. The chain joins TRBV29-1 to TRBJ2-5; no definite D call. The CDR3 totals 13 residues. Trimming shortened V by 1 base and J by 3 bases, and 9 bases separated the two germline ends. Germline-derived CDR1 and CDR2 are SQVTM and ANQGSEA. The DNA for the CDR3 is TGCAGCGTTGAAGTTTCCCCCAAAGAGACCCAGTACTTC. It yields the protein CSVEVSPKETQYF.

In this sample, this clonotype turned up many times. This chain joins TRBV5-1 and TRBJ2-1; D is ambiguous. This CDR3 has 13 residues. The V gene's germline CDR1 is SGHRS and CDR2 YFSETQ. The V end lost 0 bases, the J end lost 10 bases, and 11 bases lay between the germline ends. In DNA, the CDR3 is TGCGCCAGCAGCTTGGGACTTCCCCGGGAGCAGTTCTTC. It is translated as CASSLGLPREQFF.

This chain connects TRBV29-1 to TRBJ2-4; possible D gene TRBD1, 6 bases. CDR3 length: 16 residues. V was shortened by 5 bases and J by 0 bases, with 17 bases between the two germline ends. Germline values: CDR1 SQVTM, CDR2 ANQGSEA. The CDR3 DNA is TGCAGCGTTCTGCCGGGACAAGGTCTAGCCAAAAACATTCAGTACTTC. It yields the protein CSVLPGQGLAKNIQYF.

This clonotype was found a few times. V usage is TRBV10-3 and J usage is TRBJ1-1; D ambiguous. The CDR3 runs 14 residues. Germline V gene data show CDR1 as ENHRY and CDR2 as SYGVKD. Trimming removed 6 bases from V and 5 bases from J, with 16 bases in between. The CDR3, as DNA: TGTGCCATCAGCCCTTCAGTCGAGGATACTGAAGCTTTCTTT. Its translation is CAISPSVEDTEAFF.

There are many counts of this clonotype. In DNA, the CDR3 is TGTGCCAGCAGCCCCCGGTCGGGGTTGCCTGAAGCTTTCTTT. This codes for CASSPRSGLPEAFF. The V and J genes are TRBV27 and TRBJ1-1; D gene ambiguous. The length of the CDR3 is 14 residues. Trimming cost V 6 bases and J 6 bases, with 17 bases left between them. Germline V CDR1 and CDR2: MNHEY, SMNVEV (reference sequence).

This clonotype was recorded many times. Here the CDR3 DNA reads TGTGCCAGCAGTGACCTGGGTGACGGGGAGCTGTTTTTT. This translates into CASSDLGDGELFF. The chain couples TRBV6-6 to TRBJ2-2; the D is unclear. The CDR3 consists of 13 residues. With 5 bases removed from V and 7 bases from J, the gap between germline ends came to 11 bases. Germline V gene lookup returns CDR1 MNHNY and CDR2 SVGAGI (reference sequence).

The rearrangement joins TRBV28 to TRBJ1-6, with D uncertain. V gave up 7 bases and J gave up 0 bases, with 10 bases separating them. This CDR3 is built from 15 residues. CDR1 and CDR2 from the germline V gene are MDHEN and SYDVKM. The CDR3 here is CASTSQSSYNSPLHF. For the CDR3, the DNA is TGTGCCAGCACATCTCAGAGCTCCTATAATTCACCCCTCCACTTT.

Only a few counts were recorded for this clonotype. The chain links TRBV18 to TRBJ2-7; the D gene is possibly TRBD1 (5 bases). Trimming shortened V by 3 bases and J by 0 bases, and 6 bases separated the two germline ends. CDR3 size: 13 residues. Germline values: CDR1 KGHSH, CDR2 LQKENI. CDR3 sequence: CASSPTDSYEQYV. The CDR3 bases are TGTGCCAGCTCACCGACAGACTCCTACGAGCAGTACGTC.

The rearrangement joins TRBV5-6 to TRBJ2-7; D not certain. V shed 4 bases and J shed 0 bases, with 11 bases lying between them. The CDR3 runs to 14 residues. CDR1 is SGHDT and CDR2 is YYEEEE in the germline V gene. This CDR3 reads CASSLAMPSYEQYF. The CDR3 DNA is TGTGCCAGCAGCCTCGCGATGCCCTCCTACGAGCAGTACTTC.

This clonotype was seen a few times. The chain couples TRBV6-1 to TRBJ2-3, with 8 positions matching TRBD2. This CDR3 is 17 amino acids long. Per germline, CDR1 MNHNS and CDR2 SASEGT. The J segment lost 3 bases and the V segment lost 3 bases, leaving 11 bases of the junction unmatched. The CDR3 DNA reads TGTGCCAGCAGTGAGGGGAAGCGGGAGTCTTGGACAGATACGCAGTATTTT. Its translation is CASSEGKRESWTDTQYF.

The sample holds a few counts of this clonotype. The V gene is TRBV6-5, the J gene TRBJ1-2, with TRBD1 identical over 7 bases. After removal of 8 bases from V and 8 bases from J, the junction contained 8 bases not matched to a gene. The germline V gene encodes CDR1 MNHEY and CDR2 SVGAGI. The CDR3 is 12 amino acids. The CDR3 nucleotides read TGTGCCAGCGGGTTGACAGGGAAGGGCTACACCTTC. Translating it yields CASGLTGKGYTF.

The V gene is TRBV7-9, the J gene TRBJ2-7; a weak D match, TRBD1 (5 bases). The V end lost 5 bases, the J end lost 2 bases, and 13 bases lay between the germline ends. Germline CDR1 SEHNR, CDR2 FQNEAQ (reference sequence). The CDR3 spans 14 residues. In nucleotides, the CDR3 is TGTGCCAGCAGCCCGCCTGGGGCTACCTACGAGCAGTACTTC. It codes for CASSPPGATYEQYF.

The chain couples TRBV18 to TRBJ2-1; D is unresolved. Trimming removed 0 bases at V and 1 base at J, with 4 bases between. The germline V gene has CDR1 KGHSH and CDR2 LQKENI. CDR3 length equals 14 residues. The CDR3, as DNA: TGTGCCAGCTCACCACCCAATTCCTACAATGAGCAGTTCTTC. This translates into CASSPPNSYNEQFF.

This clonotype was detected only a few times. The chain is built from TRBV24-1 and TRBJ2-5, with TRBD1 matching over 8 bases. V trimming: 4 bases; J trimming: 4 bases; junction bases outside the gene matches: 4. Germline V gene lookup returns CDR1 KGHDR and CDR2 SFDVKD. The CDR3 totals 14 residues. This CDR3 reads CATSEAGGVETQYF. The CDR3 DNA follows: TGTGCCACCAGTGAGGCAGGGGGCGTAGAGACCCAGTACTTC.

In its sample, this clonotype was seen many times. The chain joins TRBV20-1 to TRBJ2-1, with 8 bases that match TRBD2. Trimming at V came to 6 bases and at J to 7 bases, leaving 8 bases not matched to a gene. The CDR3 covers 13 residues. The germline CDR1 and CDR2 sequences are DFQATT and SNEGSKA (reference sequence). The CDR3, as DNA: TGCAGTGCCGCGAAGACTAGCGTGAATGAGCAGTTCTTC. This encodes CSAAKTSVNEQFF.

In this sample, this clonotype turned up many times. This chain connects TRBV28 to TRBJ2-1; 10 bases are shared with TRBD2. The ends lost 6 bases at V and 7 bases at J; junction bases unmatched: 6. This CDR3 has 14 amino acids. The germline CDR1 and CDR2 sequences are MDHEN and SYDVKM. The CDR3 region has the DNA TGTGCCAGCAGGTCGGCTAGCGGGAGAAATGAGCAGTTCTTC. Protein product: CASRSASGRNEQFF. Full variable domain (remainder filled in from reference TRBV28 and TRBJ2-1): DVKVTQSSRYLVKRTGEKVFLECVQDMDHENMFWYRQDPGLGLRLIYFSYDVKMKEKGDIPEGYSVSREKKERFSLILESASTNQTSMYLCASRSASGRNEQFFGPGTRLTVL.

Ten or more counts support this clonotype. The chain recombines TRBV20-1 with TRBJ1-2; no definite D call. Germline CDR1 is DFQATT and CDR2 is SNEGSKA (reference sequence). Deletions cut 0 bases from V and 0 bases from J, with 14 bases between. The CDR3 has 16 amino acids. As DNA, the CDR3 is TGCAGTGCTAGAGATTTCAAGATGAAGACTAACTATGGCTACACCTTC. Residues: CSARDFKMKTNYGYTF.

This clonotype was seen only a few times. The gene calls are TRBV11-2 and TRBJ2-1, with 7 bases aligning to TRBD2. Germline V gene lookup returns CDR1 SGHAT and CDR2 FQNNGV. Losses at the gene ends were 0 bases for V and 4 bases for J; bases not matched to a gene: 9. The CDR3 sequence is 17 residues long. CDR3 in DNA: TGTGCCAGCAGCTTAGAGTTTCGCGGGAGCAAATACAATGAGCAGTTCTTC. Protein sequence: CASSLEFRGSKYNEQFF. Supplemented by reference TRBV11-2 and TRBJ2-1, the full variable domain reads EAGVAQSPRYKIIEKRQSVAFWCNPISGHATLYWYQQILGQGPKLLIQFQNNGVVDDSQLPKDRFSAERLKGVDSTLKIQPAKLEDSAVYLCASSLEFRGSKYNEQFFGPGTRLTVL.

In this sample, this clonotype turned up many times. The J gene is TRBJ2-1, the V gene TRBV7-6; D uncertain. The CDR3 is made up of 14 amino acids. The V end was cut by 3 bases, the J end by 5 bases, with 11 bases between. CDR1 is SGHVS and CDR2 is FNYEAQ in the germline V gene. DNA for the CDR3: TGTGCCAGCAGCTTTGAAGCAGACAACAATGAGCAGTTCTTC. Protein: CASSFEADNNEQFF.

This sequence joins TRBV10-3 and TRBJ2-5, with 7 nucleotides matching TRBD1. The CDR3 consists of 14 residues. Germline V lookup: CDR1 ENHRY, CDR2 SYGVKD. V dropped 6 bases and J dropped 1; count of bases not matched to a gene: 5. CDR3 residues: CAISQGQPQETQYF. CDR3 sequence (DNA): TGTGCCATCAGCCAGGGACAGCCCCAAGAGACCCAGTACTTC.

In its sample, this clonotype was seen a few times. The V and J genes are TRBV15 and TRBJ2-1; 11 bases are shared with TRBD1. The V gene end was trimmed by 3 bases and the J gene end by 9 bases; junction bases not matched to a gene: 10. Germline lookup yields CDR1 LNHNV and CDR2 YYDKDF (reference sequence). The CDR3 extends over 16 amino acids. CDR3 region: CATSRIRDRGYFEQFF. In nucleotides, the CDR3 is TGTGCCACCAGCAGGATCCGGGACAGGGGGTATTTTGAGCAGTTCTTC.

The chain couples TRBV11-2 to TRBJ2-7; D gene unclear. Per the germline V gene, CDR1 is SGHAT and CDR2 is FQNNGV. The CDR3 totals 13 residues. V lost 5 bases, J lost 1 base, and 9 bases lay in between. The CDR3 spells CASSPGDSYEQYV. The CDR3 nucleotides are TGTGCCAGCAGCCCAGGTGATTCCTACGAGCAGTACGTC.

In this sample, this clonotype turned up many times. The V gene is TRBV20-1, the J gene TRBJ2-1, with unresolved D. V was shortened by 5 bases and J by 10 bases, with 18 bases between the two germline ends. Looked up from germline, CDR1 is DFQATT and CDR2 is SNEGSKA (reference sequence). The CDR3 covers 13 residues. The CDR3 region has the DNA TGCAGTGCTCCCGATCCGGGCGTCGGGGAGCAGTTCTTC. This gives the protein CSAPDPGVGEQFF.

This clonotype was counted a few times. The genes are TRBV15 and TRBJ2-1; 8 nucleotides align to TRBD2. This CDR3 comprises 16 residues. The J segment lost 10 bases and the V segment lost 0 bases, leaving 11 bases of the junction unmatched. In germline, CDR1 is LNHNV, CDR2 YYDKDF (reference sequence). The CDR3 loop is CATSRDLPTSGWEQFF. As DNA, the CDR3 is TGTGCCACCAGCAGAGATCTTCCAACTAGCGGCTGGGAGCAGTTCTTC.

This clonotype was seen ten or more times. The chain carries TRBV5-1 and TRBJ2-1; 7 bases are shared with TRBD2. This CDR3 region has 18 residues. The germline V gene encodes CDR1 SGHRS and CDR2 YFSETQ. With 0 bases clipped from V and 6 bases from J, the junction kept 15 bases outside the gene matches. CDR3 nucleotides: TGCGCCAGCAGCTTGGGAGTAGGGGCGGGAGTACTTGCCAATGAGCAGTTCTTC. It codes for CASSLGVGAGVLANEQFF.